These T cell receptor beta chains were read from a single sample in a study of CD8 T cells in Susac syndrome. TCRdb passed the immunoSEQ multiplex PCR reads through MiXCR, listing each CDR3 protein once. Of 120,000 to 150,000 distinct CDR3 sequences listed, around 94% are singletons. Input material: CD4+ T cells from PBMCs. The receptors originated from a human donor in good health. Both conserved end residues are part of each CDR3. D genes are given only for firm matches. A row's size may be missing; if present it is once, few, many or a size class.

TRBJ2-7 | - | TRBD2 | 15 | TRBV30 | CAWSVKLAGAYEQYF | TGTGCCTGGAGTGTAAAGCTAGCGGGGGCCTACGAGCAGTACTTC
TRBJ1-1 | - | - | 12 | TRBV29-1 | CSVGRMNTEAFF | TGCAGCGTTGGTCGAATGAACACTGAAGCTTTCTTT
TRBJ2-7 | - | - | 14 | TRBV5-1 | CASSTLQGAYEQYF | TGCGCCAGCAGCACCCTACAGGGAGCTTACGAGCAGTACTTC
TRBJ2-1 | - | - | 12 | TRBV10-2 | CASSERDGEQFF | TGCGCCAGCAGTGAGAGGGACGGTGAGCAGTTCTTC
TRBJ2-2 | - | TRBD2 | 15 | TRBV5-5 | CASSSRDYLTGELFF | TGTGCCAGCAGCTCACGGGACTACCTGACCGGGGAGCTGTTTTTT
TRBJ1-5 | - | - | 15 | TRBV18 | CASSPHAAANQPQHF | TGTGCCAGCTCACCACACGCGGCTGCCAATCAGCCCCAGCATTTT
TRBJ1-1 | - | - | 15 | TRBV10-3 | CAISRGVEINTEAFF | TGTGCCATCAGCCGAGGGGTAGAGATTAACACTGAAGCTTTCTTT
TRBJ2-1 | - | TRBD1 | 15 | TRBV20-1 | CSAWGPGQGRDEQFF | TGCAGTGCTTGGGGGCCGGGACAGGGAAGGGATGAGCAGTTCTTC
TRBJ2-3 | - | TRBD2 | 12 | TRBV3-1 | CASSLGLAGQYF | TGTGCCAGCAGCCTAGGACTAGCGGGGCAGTATTTT
TRBJ1-1 | - | - | 14 | TRBV5-1 | CASSSKIGTTEAFF | TGCGCCAGCAGCTCAAAGATCGGAACCACTGAAGCTTTCTTT
TRBJ2-7 | - | TRBD2 | 15 | TRBV28 | CASSLASGRKYEQYF | TGTGCCAGCAGTTTAGCAAGCGGGAGAAAGTACGAGCAGTACTTC
TRBJ2-7 | - | - | 15 | TRBV28 | CASSLGARLLYEQYF | TGTGCCAGCAGTTTAGGGGCGAGGCTCCTTTACGAGCAGTACTTC
TRBJ2-7 | - | - | 13 | TRBV5-1 | CASRGTGYYEQYF | TGCGCCAGCAGGGGGACCGGATACTACGAGCAGTACTTC
TRBJ1-2 | - | - | 15 | TRBV3-1 | CASSQGWQINYGYTF | TGTGCCAGCAGCCAAGGGTGGCAGATTAACTATGGCTACACCTTC
TRBJ2-2 | once | - | 12 | TRBV7-8 | CASSPEPGELFF | TGTGCCAGCAGCCCAGAGCCTGGGGAGCTGTTTTTT
TRBJ2-3 | - | TRBD1 | 15 | TRBV5-1 | CASSSPGRGPDTQYF | TGCGCCAGCAGCTCTCCGGGCAGGGGGCCAGATACGCAGTATTTT
TRBJ2-1 | - | - | 11 | TRBV29-1 | CSARENDEQFF | TGCAGCGCCCGTGAGAACGATGAGCAGTTCTTC
TRBJ1-1 | - | - | 13 | TRBV29-1 | CSVTTATNTEAFF | TGCAGCGTGACGACAGCCACGAACACTGAAGCTTTCTTT
TRBJ2-7 | once | - | 15 | TRBV7-8 | CASSLRLQGYGEQYF | TGTGCCAGCAGCTTAAGACTACAGGGATACGGCGAGCAGTACTTC
TRBJ2-7 | - | - | 14 | TRBV7-8 | CASYGGGLGAEQYF | TGTGCCAGCTACGGAGGGGGCCTCGGGGCGGAGCAGTACTTC
TRBJ2-7 | - | - | 17 | TRBV12-3/TRBV12-4 | CASSLRVSRGISYEQYF | TGTGCCAGCAGTTTACGGGTATCCCGCGGGATCTCCTACGAGCAGTACTTC
TRBJ1-1 | once | - | 14 | TRBV28 | CASSLIRIDAEAFF | TGTGCCAGCAGCCTAATACGCATTGACGCTGAAGCTTTCTTT
TRBJ2-2 | - | TRBD1 | 16 | TRBV5-1 | CASSRQGAPNTGELFF | TGCGCCAGCAGCAGACAGGGGGCGCCGAACACCGGGGAGCTGTTTTTT
TRBJ1-1 | - | TRBD1 | 16 | TRBV11-2 | CASSSQGARIDTEAFF | TGTGCCAGCAGCTCCCAGGGGGCGCGGATAGACACTGAAGCTTTCTTT
TRBJ1-3 | - | - | 13 | TRBV7-2 | CASSSSPEDTIYF | TGTGCCAGCAGCTCGAGCCCTGAGGACACCATATATTTT
TRBJ2-1 | - | - | 15 | TRBV7-9 | CASSFPGPSANEQFF | TGTGCCAGCAGCTTTCCCGGTCCTAGCGCCAATGAGCAGTTCTTC
TRBJ1-2 | - | - | 14 | TRBV5-6 | CASSLTDRRYGYTF | TGTGCCAGCAGCTTAACGGACAGAAGATATGGCTACACCTTC
TRBJ1-5 | - | TRBD1 | 15 | TRBV28 | CASNFRDRGWKPQHF | TGTGCCAGCAATTTCCGGGACAGGGGGTGGAAGCCCCAGCATTTT
TRBJ2-7 | once | TRBD1 | 15 | TRBV9 | CASSVAPGQGYEQYF | TGTGCCAGCAGCGTAGCACCGGGACAGGGCTACGAGCAGTACTTC
TRBJ2-3 | once | - | 13 | TRBV4-1 | CASSQVSSDTQYF | TGCGCCAGCAGCCAAGTATCTTCAGATACGCAGTATTTT
TRBJ1-1 | - | - | 14 | TRBV7-9 | CASSLEVMNTEAFF | TGTGCCAGCAGCTTAGAAGTAATGAACACTGAAGCTTTCTTT
TRBJ1-1 | once | - | 13 | TRBV25-1 | CASSESRDTEAFF | TGTGCCAGCAGTGAATCTAGGGACACTGAAGCTTTCTTT
TRBJ1-2 | - | - | 15 | TRBV4-2 | CASTAGAGPASGYTF | TGTGCCAGCACCGCCGGGGCAGGTCCTGCCAGTGGCTACACCTTC
TRBJ2-2 | - | - | 14 | TRBV29-1 | CSVVGYENTGELFF | TGCAGCGTTGTAGGGTATGAGAACACCGGGGAGCTGTTTTTT